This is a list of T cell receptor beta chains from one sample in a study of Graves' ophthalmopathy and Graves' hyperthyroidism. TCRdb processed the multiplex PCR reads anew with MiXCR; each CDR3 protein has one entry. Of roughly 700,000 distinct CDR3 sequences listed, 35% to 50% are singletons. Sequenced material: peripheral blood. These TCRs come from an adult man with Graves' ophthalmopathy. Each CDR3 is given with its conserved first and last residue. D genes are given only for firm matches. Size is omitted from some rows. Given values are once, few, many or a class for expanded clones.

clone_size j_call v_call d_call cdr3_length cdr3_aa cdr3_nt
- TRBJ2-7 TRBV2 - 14 CASSLGQTSGEQYF TGTGCCAGCAGCCTCGGACAGACCTCGGGCGAGCAGTACTTC
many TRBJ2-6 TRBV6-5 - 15 CASSPDGSGANVLTF TGTGCCAGCAGTCCGGACGGCTCTGGGGCCAACGTCCTGACTTTC
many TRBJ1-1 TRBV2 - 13 CASSLGVGAEAFF TGTGCCAGCAGCCTAGGAGTGGGGGCTGAAGCTTTCTTT
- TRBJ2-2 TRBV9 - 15 CASSVGVRTTGELFF TGTGCCAGCAGCGTAGGAGTCAGAACCACCGGGGAGCTGTTTTTT
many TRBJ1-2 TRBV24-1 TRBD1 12 CATSDGTGGYTF TGTGCCACCAGTGATGGGACAGGTGGCTACACCTTC
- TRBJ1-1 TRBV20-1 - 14 CSARVDRDSTEAFF TGCAGTGCTAGAGTGGATAGGGATAGCACTGAAGCTTTCTTT
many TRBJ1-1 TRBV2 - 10 CASSVGEAFF TGTGCCAGCAGTGTGGGTGAAGCTTTCTTT
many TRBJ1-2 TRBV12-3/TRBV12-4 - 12 CASSFVNYGYTF TGTGCCAGCAGTTTTGTGAACTATGGCTACACCTTC
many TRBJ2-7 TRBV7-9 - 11 CATARGPEQYF TGTGCCACCGCGAGGGGCCCGGAGCAGTACTTC
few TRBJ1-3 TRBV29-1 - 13 CSVTGNSGNTIYF TGCAGCGTAACAGGGAACTCTGGAAACACCATATATTTT
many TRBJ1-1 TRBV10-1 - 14 CASSRDTQNTEAFF TGCGCCAGCAGCCGGGACACCCAGAACACTGAAGCTTTCTTT
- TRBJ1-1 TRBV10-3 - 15 CAISETAGSSNEAFF TGTGCCATCAGTGAGACTGCCGGGTCTTCGAATGAAGCTTTCTTT
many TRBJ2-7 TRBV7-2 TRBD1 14 CASSFRQGADEQYF TGTGCCAGCAGCTTCAGACAGGGGGCGGACGAGCAGTACTTC
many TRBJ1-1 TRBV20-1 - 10 CSALRGEAFF TGCAGTGCCCTTAGGGGTGAAGCTTTCTTT
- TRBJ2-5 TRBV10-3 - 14 CAISRGLGRETQYF TGTGCCATCAGCCGAGGATTGGGGCGAGAGACCCAGTACTTC
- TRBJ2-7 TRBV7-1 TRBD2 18 CARSSRWGLAGPLGAQYF TGTGCCCGCAGCTCCCGGTGGGGACTAGCGGGACCCCTCGGGGCCCAGTACTTC
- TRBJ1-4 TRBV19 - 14 CASSSLQGREKLFF TGTGCCAGTAGTTCGTTACAGGGTCGCGAAAAACTGTTTTTT
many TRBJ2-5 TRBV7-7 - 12 CATGGGVETQYF TGTGCCACCGGTGGAGGGGTCGAGACCCAGTACTTC
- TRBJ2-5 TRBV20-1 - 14 CSARDILAGETQYF TGCAGTGCTAGAGATATACTAGCCGGGGAGACCCAGTACTTC
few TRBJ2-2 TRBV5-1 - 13 CASAQTGTGELFF TGCGCCAGCGCCCAGACCGGCACCGGGGAGCTGTTTTTT
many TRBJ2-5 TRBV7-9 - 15 CASSNGWTVQETQYF TGTGCCAGCAGCAATGGATGGACGGTACAAGAGACCCAGTACTTC
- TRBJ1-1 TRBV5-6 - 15 CASSPGDGGDTEAFF TGTGCCAGCAGCCCCGGTGATGGGGGCGACACTGAAGCTTTCTTT
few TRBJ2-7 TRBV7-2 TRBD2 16 CASSPSGGLAGSQQYF TGTGCCAGCAGCCCTTCGGGGGGCCTAGCGGGGAGTCAGCAGTACTTC
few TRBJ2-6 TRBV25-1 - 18 CASSSSAGMLSGANVLTF TGTGCCAGCAGTTCGTCAGCCGGGATGTTGTCTGGGGCCAACGTCCTGACTTTC
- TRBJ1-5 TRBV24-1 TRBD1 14 CATSSGTGDQLQHF TGTGCCACCAGCTCAGGGACAGGGGATCAGCTCCAGCATTTT
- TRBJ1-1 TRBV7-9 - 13 CASSQDEGRGREF TGTGCCAGCAGCCAAGATGAAGGACGGGGTCGGGAATTT
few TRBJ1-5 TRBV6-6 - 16 CASANQGLSSNQPQHF TGTGCCAGCGCGAACCAGGGATTGAGTAGCAATCAGCCCCAGCATTTT
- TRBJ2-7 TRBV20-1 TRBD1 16 CSARGGTGGPVYEQYF TGCAGTGCTAGGGGAGGAACAGGGGGCCCGGTCTACGAGCAGTACTTC
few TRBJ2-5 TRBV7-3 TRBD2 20 CASSEGLAGASGWTQETQYF TGTGCCAGCAGCGAGGGACTAGCGGGAGCGAGCGGTTGGACCCAAGAGACCCAGTACTTC
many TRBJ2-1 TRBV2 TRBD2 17 CASSETIDGRSYNEQFF TGTGCCAGCAGTGAAACGATTGACGGGAGGTCCTACAATGAGCAGTTCTTC
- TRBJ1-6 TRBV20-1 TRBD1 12 CSARTGRTPLHF TGCAGTGCTAGGACAGGGAGGACACCCCTCCACTTT
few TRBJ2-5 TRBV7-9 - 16 CASSQTVGGSGETQYF TGTGCCAGCAGCCAGACCGTTGGGGGAAGTGGAGAGACCCAGTACTTC
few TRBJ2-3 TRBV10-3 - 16 CAISESMQASTDTQYF TGTGCCATCAGTGAGTCGATGCAGGCTAGCACAGATACGCAGTATTTT
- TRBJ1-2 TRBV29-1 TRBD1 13 CSSVGTGDYGYTF TGCAGCAGCGTAGGGACAGGGGATTATGGCTACACCTTC
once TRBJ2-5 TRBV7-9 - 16 CASSLEGGASKETQYF TGTGCCAGCAGCTTAGAGGGGGGAGCGTCGAAAGAGACCCAGTACTTC
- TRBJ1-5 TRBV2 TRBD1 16 CASSRLGGQGNQPQHF TGTGCCAGCAGTCGCCTAGGGGGACAGGGCAATCAGCCCCAGCATTTT
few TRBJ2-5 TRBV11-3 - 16 CASSYSSHRSGETQYF TGTGCCAGCAGTTACTCGAGTCATAGGTCTGGGGAGACCCAGTACTTC
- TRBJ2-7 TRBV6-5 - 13 CASTKGTFGEQYF TGTGCCAGCACGAAGGGAACCTTTGGCGAGCAGTACTTC
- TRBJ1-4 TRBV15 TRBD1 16 CATSSATGGGNEKLFF TGTGCCACCAGCAGCGCCACAGGGGGAGGCAATGAAAAACTGTTTTTT
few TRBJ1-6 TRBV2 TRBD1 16 CASKYLGQGRYSPLHF TGTGCCAGCAAATACCTAGGACAGGGGCGTTATTCACCCCTCCACTTT
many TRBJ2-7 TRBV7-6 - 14 CASSLGEGAYEQYF TGTGCCAGCAGCTTAGGAGAGGGGGCCTACGAGCAGTACTTC
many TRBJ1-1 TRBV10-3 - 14 CAISERRANTEAFF TGTGCCATCAGTGAGCGGCGGGCGAACACTGAAGCTTTCTTT
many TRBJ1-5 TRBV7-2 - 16 CASSAELRGGNQPQHF TGTGCCAGCAGTGCAGAACTCAGGGGTGGCAATCAGCCCCAGCATTTT
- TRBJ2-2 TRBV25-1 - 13 CASPLANTGELFF TGTGCTAGCCCCCTAGCGAACACCGGGGAGCTGTTTTTT
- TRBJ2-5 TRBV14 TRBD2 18 CASSPTFGLAGGHETQYF TGTGCCAGCTCACCCACCTTCGGACTAGCGGGGGGGCATGAGACCCAGTACTTC
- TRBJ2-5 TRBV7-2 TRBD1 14 CASSRRTGRETQYF TGTGCCAGCAGCCGCCGGACAGGGCGGGAGACCCAGTACTTC
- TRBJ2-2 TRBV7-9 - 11 CASSLAWELFF TGTGCCAGCAGCTTAGCGTGGGAGCTGTTTTTT
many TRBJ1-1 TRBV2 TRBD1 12 CASSPGTGTAFF TGTGCCAGCAGCCCGGGGACAGGGACAGCTTTCTTT
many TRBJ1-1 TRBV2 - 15 CASSEYGRIDTEAFF TGTGCCAGCAGTGAATACGGGCGGATCGACACTGAAGCTTTCTTT
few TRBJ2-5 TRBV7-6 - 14 CASSLALAGETQYF TGTGCCAGCAGCTTAGCCCTAGCCGGGGAGACCCAGTACTTC
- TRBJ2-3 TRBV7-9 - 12 CASSLIGDTQYF TGTGCCAGCAGCTTAATCGGGGATACGCAGTATTTT
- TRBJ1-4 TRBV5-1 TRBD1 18 CASPRSQGVVETNEKLFF TGTGCCAGCCCCCGGAGTCAGGGGGTTGTGGAGACTAATGAAAAACTGTTTTTT
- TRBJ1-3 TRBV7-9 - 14 CASSSTVAGNTIYF TGTGCCAGCAGCTCGACCGTGGCTGGAAACACCATATATTTT
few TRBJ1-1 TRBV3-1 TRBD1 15 CASSPGQGWRTEAFF TGTGCCAGCAGCCCAGGACAGGGTTGGCGCACTGAAGCTTTCTTT
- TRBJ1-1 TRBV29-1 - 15 CSVEGAGPLGTEAFF TGCAGCGTTGAAGGGGCTGGGCCCCTGGGCACTGAAGCTTTCTTT
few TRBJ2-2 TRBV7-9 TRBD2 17 CASSSRTSALNTGELFF TGTGCCAGCAGCTCAAGGACTAGCGCTCTTAACACCGGGGAGCTGTTTTTT
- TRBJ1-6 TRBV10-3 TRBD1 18 CASSYHRDRGRGNSPLHF TGTGCCAGCAGTTACCACCGGGACAGGGGGCGCGGTAATTCACCCCTCCACTTT